This T cell receptor beta chain was observed in a study of T cells in Graves' hyperthyroidism and ophthalmopathy (dated by TCRdb to between 2019 and 2020). Regarding the complete study: Peripheral blood was sampled at the time of initial diagnosis, prior to any treatment. Prospective prediction of ophthalmopathy was tested in an independent validation cohort consisting of fewer than 20 hyperthyroidism patients and approximately 16 patients who later progressed to ophthalmopathy. According to the paper, TCR Vbeta CDR3 sequencing was carried out on about 140 peripheral blood samples, which came from 40 to 45 ophthalmopathy, 75 or so hyperthyroidism and roughly 17 progressor patients. A discovery cohort of about 95 patients, roughly 45 with Graves' ophthalmopathy and 55 to 60 with stable Graves' hyperthyroidism, was used to find distinguishing TCR V-J signatures. In about 6 Graves' hyperthyroidism patients, the study also compared T-cell repertoires from thyroid tissue with T-cell repertoires from blood. After blood sampling, hyperthyroidism patients were treated with methimazole at a starting dose of 30 mg daily, and ophthalmopathy patients were treated with high-dose intravenous methylprednisolone. For training and testing, the approximately 97 patients in the discovery cohort were randomly divided in a 7:3 ratio. What the authors observed across the whole study: Most expanded thyroid clonotypes (frequency above 0.001) were also found in blood, which suggests that blood repertoires may mirror thyroid immune responses. In validation, progression to ophthalmopathy was predicted by the model with 55% to 71% sensitivity and around 75% specificity, a median of about 6.8 months before onset. No statistical method was used to set the sample size in advance, and investigators knew the group allocation. A model built on a 13 V-J signature distinguished ophthalmopathy from stable hyperthyroidism, reaching approximately 89% sensitivity and about 81% specificity in cross-validation and 80%/75% in testing.

The CDR3 has 16 amino acids, counting the end cysteine and phenylalanine. Solely the CDR3 DNA is kept, with 48 bases framed from the first base. V ends up 2 bases short and J 0 bases short, with an unmatched junction base count of 3. Sequences MDHEN (CDR1) and SYDVKM (CDR2) are obtained from the germline V gene. This clonotype was detected ten times or more. Its antigen has not been determined. Within one base of it there is no much larger clone, and no base qualities were kept. Hyperthyroidism patients were newly diagnosed, had a disease duration of under 2 months, and were aged 18 to 65 years. Any patient with an uncontrolled infection, another autoimmune disease, pregnancy or lactation was excluded. Diagnoses were established on the basis of clinical symptoms, serum thyroxine and TRAb, thyroid ultrasound, and orbital computed tomography. Blood from progressor patients was drawn when they were first diagnosed with hyperthyroidism, before any ophthalmopathy symptoms appeared. Ficoll-Paque density gradient centrifugation was used to isolate PBMCs from 8.5 to 10 ml of fresh peripheral blood. Progressor patients were initially diagnosed with Graves' hyperthyroidism and developed ophthalmopathy during follow-up. Total RNA was extracted with Trizol reagent, and quality was checked on an Agilent 2100 Bioanalyzer.

The TCR beta CDR3 regions were amplified from RNA transcripts. For the first round of RT-PCR on the TCR CDR3, the HTBI primer set was used together with the Qiagen OneStep RT-PCR kit. The libraries were constructed in a second round of multiplex PCR and then size-selected and purified. Sequencing of the libraries was done on an Illumina HiSeq2000 using paired-end 100 bp reads. Turning to the authors' computational methods: Raw data were processed with SOAPnuke, discarding reads with adapters, uncalled bases, mean Phred below 15, or no exact constant-primer or identifier match. COPE v1.2.5 was used to merge the high-quality paired reads, and each unique nucleotide sequence was defined as a clonotype. MiTCR v1.1 was used to align clonotypes to the IMGT TRBV, TRBD and TRBJ reference segments. The analysis was restricted to V-J combinations with a frequency above 0.0001, which together covered around 99% of the repertoires. The TCS score was defined as the ratio of F50 (clonal expansion) to E x V (chaos), calculated using BLOSUM62-based TCRdist between CDR3 peptides within each V-J. Welch's t-statistics and random forest reduced just over 500 V-J features to roughly 13, which were used in a naive Bayes classifier (R e1071). The public reads were run again by TCRdb, first through fastp at Q25 and then through MiXCR, and only productive beta chains were kept. Entries that share a CDR3 protein sequence are merged under the most common genes and DNA. These V and J calls derive from TCRdb rather than the authors' analysis. Across this sample there are a few hundred thousand distinct CDR3 sequences, with roughly 14% seen only once. The ten largest clones capture 28% of the sample.

Recombination joined TRBV28 with TRBJ2-4, and 8 junction bases match TRBD1. The TCR sequence derives from a young woman with Graves' hyperthyroidism that later progressed to Graves' ophthalmopathy. Sequencing was done on a sample of blood. The sequence in DNA is TGTGCCAGCAGTTTACAGGGGGCCATAGCCAAAAACATTCAGTACTTC. Its coded protein is CASSLQGAIAKNIQYF.